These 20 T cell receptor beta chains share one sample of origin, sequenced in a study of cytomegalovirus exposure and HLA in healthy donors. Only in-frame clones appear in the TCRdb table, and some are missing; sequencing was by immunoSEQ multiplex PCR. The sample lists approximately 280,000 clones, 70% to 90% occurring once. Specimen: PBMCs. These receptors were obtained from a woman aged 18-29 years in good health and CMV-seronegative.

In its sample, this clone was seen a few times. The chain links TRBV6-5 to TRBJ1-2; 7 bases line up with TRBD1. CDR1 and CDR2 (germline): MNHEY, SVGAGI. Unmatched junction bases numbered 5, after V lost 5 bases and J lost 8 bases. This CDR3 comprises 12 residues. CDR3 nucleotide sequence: TGTGCCAGCAGTATGACAGGGCGCGGCTACACCTTC. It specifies CASSMTGRGYTF.

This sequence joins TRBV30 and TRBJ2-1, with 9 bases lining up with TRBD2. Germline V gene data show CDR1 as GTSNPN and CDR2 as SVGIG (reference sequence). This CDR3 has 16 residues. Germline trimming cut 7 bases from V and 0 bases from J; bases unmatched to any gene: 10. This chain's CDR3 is CASEGAGGPSYNEQFF. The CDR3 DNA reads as TGTGCCTCCGAAGGGGCGGGGGGGCCCTCCTACAATGAGCAGTTCTTC.

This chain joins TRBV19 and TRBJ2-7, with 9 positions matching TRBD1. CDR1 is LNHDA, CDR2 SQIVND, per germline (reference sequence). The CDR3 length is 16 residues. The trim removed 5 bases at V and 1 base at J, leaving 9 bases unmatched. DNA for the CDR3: TGTGCCAGTAGTCATGGGGCCGGGACAGGGTCCTACGAGCAGTACTTC. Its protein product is CASSHGAGTGSYEQYF.

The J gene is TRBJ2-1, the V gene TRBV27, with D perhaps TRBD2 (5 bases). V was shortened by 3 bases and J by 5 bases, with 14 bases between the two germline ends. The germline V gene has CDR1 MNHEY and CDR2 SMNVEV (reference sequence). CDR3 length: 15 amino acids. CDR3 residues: CASSFTGVGNNEQFF. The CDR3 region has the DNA TGTGCCAGCAGTTTCACCGGGGTTGGAAACAATGAGCAGTTCTTC.

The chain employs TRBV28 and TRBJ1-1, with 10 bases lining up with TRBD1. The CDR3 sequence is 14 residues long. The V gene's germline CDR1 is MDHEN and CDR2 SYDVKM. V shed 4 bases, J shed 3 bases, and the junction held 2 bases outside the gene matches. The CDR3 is CASSSGQGDTEAFF. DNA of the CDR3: TGTGCCAGCAGTTCAGGACAGGGGGACACTGAAGCTTTCTTT. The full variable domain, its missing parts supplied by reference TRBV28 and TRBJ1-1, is DVKVTQSSRYLVKRTGEKVFLECVQDMDHENMFWYRQDPGLGLRLIYFSYDVKMKEKGDIPEGYSVSREKKERFSLILESASTNQTSMYLCASSSGQGDTEAFFGQGTRLTVV.

The CDR3 reads CASIHLVGGTEAFF. The CDR3 nucleotides are TGTGCCAGCATCCACCTCGTCGGGGGGACTGAAGCTTTCTTT. The rearrangement links TRBV5-6 to TRBJ1-1, with D possibly being TRBD1 (5 bases). Looked up from germline, CDR1 is SGHDT and CDR2 is YYEEEE. The CDR3 is made up of 14 amino acids. V was trimmed by 6 bases and J by 5 bases, leaving 17 bases between them.

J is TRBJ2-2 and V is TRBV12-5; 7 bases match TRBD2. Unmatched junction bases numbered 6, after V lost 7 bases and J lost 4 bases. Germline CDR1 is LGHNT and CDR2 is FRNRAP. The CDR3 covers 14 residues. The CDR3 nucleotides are TGTGCTAGTGCGGGGGAGGGCGGCACCGGGGAGCTGTTTTTT. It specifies CASAGEGGTGELFF.

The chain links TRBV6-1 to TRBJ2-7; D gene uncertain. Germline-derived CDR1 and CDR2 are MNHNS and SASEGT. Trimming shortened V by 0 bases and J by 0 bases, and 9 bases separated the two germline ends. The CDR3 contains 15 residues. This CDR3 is CASSEAQQSSYEQYF. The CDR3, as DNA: TGTGCCAGCAGTGAAGCGCAACAGAGCTCCTACGAGCAGTACTTC.

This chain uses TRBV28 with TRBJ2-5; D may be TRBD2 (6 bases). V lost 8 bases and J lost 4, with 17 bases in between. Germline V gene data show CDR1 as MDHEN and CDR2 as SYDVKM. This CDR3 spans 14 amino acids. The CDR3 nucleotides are TGTGCCAGCGAGACTAGTCCCATTGGAGAGACCCAGTACTTC. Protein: CASETSPIGETQYF.

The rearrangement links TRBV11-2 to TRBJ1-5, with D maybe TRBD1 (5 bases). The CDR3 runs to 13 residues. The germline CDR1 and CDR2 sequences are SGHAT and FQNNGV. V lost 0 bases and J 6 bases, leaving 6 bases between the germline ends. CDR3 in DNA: TGTGCCAGCAGCTTAGACCAGGGTCAGCCCCAGCATTTT. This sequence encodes CASSLDQGQPQHF.

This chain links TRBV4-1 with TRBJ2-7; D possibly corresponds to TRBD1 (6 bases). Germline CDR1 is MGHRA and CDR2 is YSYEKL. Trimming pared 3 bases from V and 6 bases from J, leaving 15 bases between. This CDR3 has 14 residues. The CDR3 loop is CASSQPVGRGEQYF. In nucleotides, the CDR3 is TGCGCCAGCAGCCAGCCGGTGGGCAGGGGCGAGCAGTACTTC.

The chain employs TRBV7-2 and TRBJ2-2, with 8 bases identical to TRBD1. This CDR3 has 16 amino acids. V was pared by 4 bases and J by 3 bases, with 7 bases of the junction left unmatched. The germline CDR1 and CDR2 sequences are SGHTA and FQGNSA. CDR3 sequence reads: CASSSYRGRDTGELFF. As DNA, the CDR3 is TGTGCCAGCAGCTCTTACAGGGGGAGAGACACCGGGGAGCTGTTTTTT.

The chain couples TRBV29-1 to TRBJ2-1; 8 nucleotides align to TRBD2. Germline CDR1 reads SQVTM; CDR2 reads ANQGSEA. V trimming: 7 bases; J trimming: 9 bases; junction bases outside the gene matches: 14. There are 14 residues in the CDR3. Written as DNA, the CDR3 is TGCAGCGACCCCTCGGGCGGGAGGTTTGGTGAGCAGTTCTTC. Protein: CSDPSGGRFGEQFF.

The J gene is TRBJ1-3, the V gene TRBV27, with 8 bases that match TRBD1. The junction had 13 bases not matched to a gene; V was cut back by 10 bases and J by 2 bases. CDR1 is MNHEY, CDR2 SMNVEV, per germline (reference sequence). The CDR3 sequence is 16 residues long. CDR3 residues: CATSDRVGLAGNTIYF. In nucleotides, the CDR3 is TGTGCCACCTCGGACAGGGTTGGTTTGGCTGGAAACACCATATATTTT.

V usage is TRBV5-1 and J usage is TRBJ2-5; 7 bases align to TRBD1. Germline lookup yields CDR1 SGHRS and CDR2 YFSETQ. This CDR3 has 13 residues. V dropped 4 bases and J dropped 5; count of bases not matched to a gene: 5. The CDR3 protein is CASSQGGGETQYF. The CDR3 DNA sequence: TGCGCCAGCAGCCAAGGGGGCGGCGAGACCCAGTACTTC. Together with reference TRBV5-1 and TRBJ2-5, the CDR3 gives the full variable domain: KAGVTQTPRYLIKTRGQQVTLSCSPISGHRSVSWYQQTPGQGLQFLFEYFSETQRNKGNFPGRFSGRQFSNSRSEMNVSTLELGDSALYLCASSQGGGETQYFGPGTRLLVL.

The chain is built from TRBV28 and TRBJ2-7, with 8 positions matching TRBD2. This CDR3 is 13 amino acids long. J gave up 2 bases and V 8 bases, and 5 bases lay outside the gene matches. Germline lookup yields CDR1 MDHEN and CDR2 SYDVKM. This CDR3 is CASRSGITYEQYF. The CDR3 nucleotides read TGTGCCAGCCGTAGCGGGATAACCTACGAGCAGTACTTC.

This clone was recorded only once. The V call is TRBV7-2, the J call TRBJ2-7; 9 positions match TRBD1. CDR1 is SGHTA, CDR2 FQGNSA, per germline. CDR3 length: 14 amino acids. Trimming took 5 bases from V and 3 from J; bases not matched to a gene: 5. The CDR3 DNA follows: TGTGCCAGCAGCCACAGACAGGGGGGCTACGAGCAGTACTTC. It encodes CASSHRQGGYEQYF.

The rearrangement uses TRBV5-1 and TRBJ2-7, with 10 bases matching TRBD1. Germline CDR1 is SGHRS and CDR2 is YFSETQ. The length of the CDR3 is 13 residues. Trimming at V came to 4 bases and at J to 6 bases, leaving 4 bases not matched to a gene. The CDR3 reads CASSIGQGGEQYF. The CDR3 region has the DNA TGCGCCAGCAGCATAGGACAGGGGGGCGAGCAGTACTTC.

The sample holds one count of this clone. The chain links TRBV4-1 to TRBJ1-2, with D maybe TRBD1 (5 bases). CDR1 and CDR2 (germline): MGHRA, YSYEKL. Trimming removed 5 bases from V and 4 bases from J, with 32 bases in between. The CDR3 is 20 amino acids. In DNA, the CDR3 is TGCGCCAGCAGCAAGGACTCGGAGGGGCAAGGATTGGTTAGGGGCTATGGCTACACCTTC. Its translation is CASSKDSEGQGLVRGYGYTF.

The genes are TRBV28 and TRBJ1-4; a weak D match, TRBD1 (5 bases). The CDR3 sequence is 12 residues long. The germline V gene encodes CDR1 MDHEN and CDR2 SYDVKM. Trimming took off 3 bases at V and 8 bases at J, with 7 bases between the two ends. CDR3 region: CASSFRQEKLFF. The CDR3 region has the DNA TGTGCCAGCAGTTTCCGACAGGAAAAACTGTTTTTT. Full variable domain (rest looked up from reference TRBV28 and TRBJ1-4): DVKVTQSSRYLVKRTGEKVFLECVQDMDHENMFWYRQDPGLGLRLIYFSYDVKMKEKGDIPEGYSVSREKKERFSLILESASTNQTSMYLCASSFRQEKLFFGSGTQLSVL.